The next 27 T cell receptor beta chains were all read from a single sample in a study of blood T cell repertoires in COVID-19. Libraries were prepared by immunoSEQ multiplex PCR; TCRdb keeps only in-frame clonotypes and omits some of them. Among about 220,000 clones listed, 84% were seen once. Source material: peripheral blood. The receptors were sampled from a man aged 50 to 60 with active or convalescent COVID-19.

V gene TRBV27 combines with J gene TRBJ2-3; TRBD2 aligns across 7 bases. Per the germline V gene, CDR1 is MNHEY and CDR2 is SMNVEV (reference sequence). The CDR3 spans 15 residues. The V and J ends lost 4 bases and 1 base, in that order; junction bases with no gene match: 5. The CDR3 here is CASSSYRGGTDTQYF. As DNA, the CDR3 is TGTGCCAGCAGTTCTTATCGGGGGGGCACAGATACGCAGTATTTT.

This clone was picked up a small number of times. The CDR3 DNA sequence: TGTGCCAGCAGCTTGGCCGGGGGGCGGAGTGAGCAGTTCTTC. Translating gives CASSLAGGRSEQFF. This chain links TRBV5-8 with TRBJ2-1; tentative D call: TRBD2 (7 bases). The V gene lost 0 bases and the J gene lost 9 bases, with 13 bases spanning the gap. CDR1 is SGHTS, CDR2 YDEGEE, per germline. The CDR3 is 14 residues long.

This sequence joins TRBV14 and TRBJ1-2, with D possibly matching TRBD1 (6 bases). The CDR3 loop spans 13 amino acids. Germline V gives CDR1 SGHDN, CDR2 FVKESK. The V end was cut by 2 bases, the J end by 6 bases, with 10 bases between. CDR3 amino acids: CASSQRRGDGYTF. The CDR3 DNA sequence: TGTGCCAGCAGCCAACGCAGGGGTGATGGCTACACCTTC.

V gene TRBV30 combines with J gene TRBJ1-2; unclear D gene. CDR1 is GTSNPN and CDR2 is SVGIG in the germline V gene (reference sequence). Deletions cut 7 bases from V and 2 bases from J, with 14 bases between. This CDR3 has 13 amino acids. The CDR3 sequence is CASDSRVNYGYTF. DNA of the CDR3: TGTGCCTCCGACTCCCGGGTCAACTATGGCTACACCTTC.

This clone was picked up a small number of times. The chain couples TRBV19 to TRBJ1-1, with 7 bases identical to TRBD1. The CDR3 extends over 14 amino acids. The ends lost 6 bases at V and 4 bases at J; junction bases unmatched: 8. CDR1 is LNHDA, CDR2 SQIVND, per germline (reference sequence). The CDR3 spells CASRGQPDGTEAFF. In nucleotides, the CDR3 is TGTGCCAGTAGGGGACAGCCCGACGGCACTGAAGCTTTCTTT. The variable domain in full, completed from reference TRBV19 and TRBJ1-1, reads DGGITQSPKYLFRKEGQNVTLSCEQNLNHDAMYWYRQDPGQGLRLIYYSQIVNDFQKGDIAEGYSVSREKKESFPLTVTSAQKNPTAFYLCASRGQPDGTEAFFGQGTRLTVV.

This clone was seen only once. V gene TRBV5-1 combines with J gene TRBJ2-2; 9 bases fit TRBD2. Germline CDR1 SGHRS, CDR2 YFSETQ. V gave up 4 bases and J gave up 2 bases; unmatched junction bases: 12. The CDR3 has 18 residues. CDR3: CASSGGRQRGANTGELFF. In DNA, the CDR3 is TGCGCCAGCAGCGGGGGCCGCCAGCGGGGGGCAAACACCGGGGAGCTGTTTTTT.

This chain uses TRBV7-9 with TRBJ2-7, with 9 bases that match TRBD1. V trimming: 1 base; J trimming: 0 bases; junction bases outside the gene matches: 4. The CDR3 has 16 amino acids. Germline V gene data show CDR1 as SEHNR and CDR2 as FQNEAQ (reference sequence). The CDR3 loop reads CASSLERGQGSYEQYF. The CDR3 DNA reads as TGTGCCAGCAGCTTAGAAAGGGGACAGGGCTCCTACGAGCAGTACTTC. Together with reference TRBV7-9 and TRBJ2-7, the CDR3 gives the full variable domain: DTGVSQNPRHKITKRGQNVTFRCDPISEHNRLYWYRQTLGQGPEFLTYFQNEAQLEKSRLLSDRFSAERPKGSFSTLEIQRTEQGDSAMYLCASSLERGQGSYEQYFGPGTRLTVT.

V is TRBV5-4 and J is TRBJ2-3; D is uncertain. V dropped 1 base and J dropped 2 bases, with 5 bases sitting between them. CDR3 size: 13 residues. The germline gives CDR1 SGHNT, CDR2 YYREEE (reference sequence). The CDR3 spells CASSLTTTDTQYF. The CDR3 nucleotides are TGTGCCAGCAGCTTGACAACCACAGATACGCAGTATTTT.

The table lists this clone with a count of one. The chain has TRBV7-6 and TRBJ2-2; 11 positions match TRBD2. With V trimmed by 5 bases and J by 6 bases, 8 bases remained unmatched. The length of the CDR3 is 16 residues. Germline assignment: CDR1 SGHVS and CDR2 FNYEAQ. CDR3 nucleotides: TGTGCCAGCAGCCCGGTAGCGGGAGGGCCACCCGGGGAGCTGTTTTTT. Encoded protein: CASSPVAGGPPGELFF.

The chain links TRBV7-2 to TRBJ2-5; possible D gene TRBD1, 7 bases. Trimming removed 5 bases at V and 4 bases at J, with 17 bases between. This CDR3 region has 15 residues. Germline CDR1 and CDR2: SGHTA and FQGNSA. CDR3 loop: CASSPGGTVGETQYF. The DNA for the CDR3 is TGTGCCAGCAGCCCAGGGGGGACAGTGGGAGAGACCCAGTACTTC.

V is TRBV28 and J is TRBJ2-1; maybe TRBD1 (5 bases). This CDR3 spans 14 amino acids. The germline V gene encodes CDR1 MDHEN and CDR2 SYDVKM. V shed 5 bases and J shed 3 bases, with 11 bases lying between them. CDR3 in amino acids: CASSTTAFYNEQFF. The CDR3 coding sequence is TGTGCCAGCAGTACGACAGCTTTCTACAATGAGCAGTTCTTC.

This sequence joins TRBV28 and TRBJ2-7, with TRBD2 matching 8 bases. The CDR3 has 15 amino acids. Trimming cost V 1 base and J 5 bases; bases outside gene matches: 7. CDR1 MDHEN and CDR2 SYDVKM come from the germline V gene. This CDR3 reads CASSLSQGLVNEQYF. The CDR3 DNA follows: TGTGCCAGCAGTTTATCTCAGGGACTAGTAAACGAGCAGTACTTC.

The V call is TRBV5-4, the J call TRBJ2-7, with a tentative D call TRBD2 (5 bases). V shed 4 bases and J shed 0 bases, with 8 bases lying between them. The CDR3 runs to 13 residues. Germline values: CDR1 SGHNT, CDR2 YYREEE (reference sequence). The CDR3 coding sequence is TGTGCCAGCAGCCCCCGGGACTCCTACGAGCAGTACTTC. It encodes CASSPRDSYEQYF.

The chain employs TRBV5-1 and TRBJ2-7; 7 bases fit TRBD1. The V segment lost 4 bases and the J segment 0 bases; nucleotides outside the gene matches: 4. Per germline, CDR1 SGHRS and CDR2 YFSETQ. The CDR3 is made up of 14 amino acids. CDR3 sequence reads: CASSHDRASYEQYF. The CDR3 region has the DNA TGCGCCAGCAGCCACGACAGGGCCTCCTACGAGCAGTACTTC.

The chain uses TRBV6-1 and TRBJ2-7, with a tentative D call TRBD1 (6 bases). CDR3 length equals 15 residues. CDR1 and CDR2 from the germline V gene are MNHNS and SASEGT. Trimming took 2 bases from V and 3 from J, leaving 14 bases between them. CDR3 nucleotides: TGTGCCAGCAGTGAAATGGGGGCGGTGGGCTACGAGCAGTACGTC. Amino acid sequence: CASSEMGAVGYEQYV.

The CDR3 nucleotides read TGTGCCAGCAGTTTTGGCGGGGGGGCCTACAATGAGCAGTTCTTC. It yields the protein CASSFGGGAYNEQFF. The genes are TRBV28 and TRBJ2-1, with TRBD2 identical over 9 bases. Germline assignment: CDR1 MDHEN and CDR2 SYDVKM. The CDR3 extends over 15 amino acids. V lost 3 bases, J lost 2 bases, and 2 bases stayed unmatched.

The chain combines TRBV7-4 with TRBJ2-3; D is undetermined. Germline assignment: CDR1 SGHVT and CDR2 SQSDAQ. V lost 1 base, J lost 3 bases, and 8 bases lay in between. CDR3 length: 14 residues. The CDR3 loop reads CASSLERWTDTQYF. The CDR3 coding sequence is TGTGCCAGCAGCTTAGAGAGGTGGACAGATACGCAGTATTTT.

CDR3 protein: CASSAGNSGNTIYF. CDR3 DNA: TGCGCCAGCAGCGCAGGGAACTCTGGAAACACCATATATTTT. This chain connects TRBV5-1 to TRBJ1-3; perhaps TRBD1 as D (5 bases). The ends were cut back, 4 bases at V and 0 bases at J, with 8 bases in the middle. Looked up from germline, CDR1 is SGHRS and CDR2 is YFSETQ. This CDR3 is 14 amino acids long.

The chain carries TRBV19 and TRBJ1-2; no clear D. The length of the CDR3 is 13 residues. CDR1 and CDR2 from the germline V gene are LNHDA and SQIVND (reference sequence). The V end lost 4 bases, the J end lost 8 bases, and 14 bases lay between the germline ends. The CDR3 coding sequence is TGTGCCAGTAGTACCTTTGGACTTTACGGCTACACCTTC. As protein: CASSTFGLYGYTF.

This clone has just one count. The chain carries TRBV11-2 and TRBJ2-3, with TRBD2 matching 11 bases. V was clipped by 5 bases and J by 2 bases; unmatched bases: 6. In germline, CDR1 is SGHAT, CDR2 FQNNGV. CDR3 length: 16 amino acids. CDR3 region: CASSAGTSGDTDTQYF. The CDR3 bases are TGTGCCAGCAGCGCAGGGACTAGCGGCGACACAGATACGCAGTATTTT.

This rearrangement joins TRBV27 to TRBJ2-4; D is perhaps TRBD2 (6 bases). Germline lookup yields CDR1 MNHEY and CDR2 SMNVEV (reference sequence). V was cut by 5 bases and J by 0 bases, with 14 bases left in between. The CDR3 is 16 residues long. CDR3 region: CASSALPGLAKNIQYF. CDR3 bases: TGTGCCAGCAGTGCCCTTCCGGGACTAGCCAAAAACATTCAGTACTTC.

A single count supports this clone. The rearrangement joins TRBV15 to TRBJ2-3; D unclear. Trimming took off 4 bases at V and 2 bases at J, with 7 bases between the two ends. This CDR3 region has 13 residues. Germline CDR1 is LNHNV and CDR2 is YYDKDF (reference sequence). CDR3 sequence reads: CATSTPYTDTQYF. The CDR3 DNA follows: TGTGCCACCAGCACGCCCTACACAGATACGCAGTATTTT.

This sequence joins TRBV6-2 or TRBV6-3 and TRBJ2-5, with D perhaps TRBD2 (5 bases). Trimming took off 6 bases at V and 4 bases at J, with 15 bases between the two ends. Per germline, CDR1 MNHEY and CDR2 SVGEGT. This CDR3 contains 14 residues. The CDR3 nucleotides are TGTGCCAGCAGCCGAAATGAGGGCGCAGAGACCCAGTACTTC. Amino acids: CASSRNEGAETQYF.

This chain joins TRBV3-1 (or the pseudogene TRBV3-2) and TRBJ2-5, with TRBD2 identical over 13 bases. The CDR3 is 17 amino acids. The germline V gene encodes CDR1 LGHDT and CDR2 YNNKEL (reference sequence). J lost 2 bases, V lost 1 base, and 4 bases had no gene match. CDR3 amino acids: CASSQGRTSGGQETQYF. DNA of the CDR3: TGTGCCAGCAGCCAAGGCCGGACTAGCGGGGGTCAAGAGACCCAGTACTTC.

The chain recombines TRBV15 with TRBJ2-1; 10 positions agree with TRBD2. The CDR3 length is 16 residues. V gave up 0 bases and J gave up 3 bases; unmatched junction bases: 2. Per germline, CDR1 LNHNV and CDR2 YYDKDF (reference sequence). For the CDR3, the DNA is TGTGCCACCAGCAGAGATATAGCGGGGGGCTACAATGAGCAGTTCTTC. This encodes CATSRDIAGGYNEQFF.

V is TRBV7-8 and J is TRBJ2-5; D uncertain. V lost 1 base, J lost 7 bases, and 13 bases lay in between. Germline V gene lookup returns CDR1 SGHVS and CDR2 FQNEAQ. The CDR3 has 14 residues. The CDR3 sequence is CASSLGLFRGTQYF. The CDR3 DNA reads as TGTGCCAGCAGCTTAGGACTTTTTCGTGGGACCCAGTACTTC.

The chain has TRBV28 and TRBJ1-2; D may be TRBD1 (5 bases). The V gene's germline CDR1 is MDHEN and CDR2 SYDVKM. V shed 5 bases and J shed 8 bases, with 24 bases lying between them. CDR3 size: 16 residues. The CDR3 loop reads CASSPTPLETDSGYTF. CDR3 sequence (DNA): TGTGCCAGCAGTCCCACTCCGCTCGAGACAGATAGCGGCTACACCTTC.